This T cell receptor beta chain was sequenced during a study of identical twins. MiXCR was run by TCRdb on the 5' RACE reads, yielding one entry per CDR3 protein. Found here are some 1,700,000 distinct CDR3 sequences, around 33% of them singletons; the top ten hold less than 0.35%. Comments on this clonotype: Germline and junction disagree at one end, which may indicate a read error.

The CDR3 is 17 amino acids. Germline V gene data show CDR1 as SGHRS and CDR2 as YFSETQ. The source of this sequence is a newborn girl in good health. This chain links TRBV5-1 with TRBJ2-1; D is undetermined. The specimen sequenced was cord blood. CDR3 in amino acids: CASSLVSSPWQSNEKFF. The CDR3 DNA reads TGCGCCAGCAGCTTGGTTTCTAGTCCTTGGCAGTCCAATGAGAAGTTCTTC.